The 9 T cell receptor beta chains below come from one sample, sequenced in a study of vaccination effects on CD4 cells after COVID-19. No antigen is known for these receptors. Antigen-specific CD4+ T cells were expanded (with viral peptide pools) by the ViraFEST assay ahead of sequencing. Culture lasted about ten days before CD4+ T cell isolation. All participants had two doses of either the BNT162b2 or mRNA-1273 vaccine. TCRdb's table, derived via immunoSEQ multiplex PCR, lists solely in-frame clones and lacks some. The data contain 65,000 to 75,000 clones, about 74% of them seen just once; the ten biggest clones take up less than 2%. This specimen consisted of CD4+ T cells from PBMCs cultured with HCoV-229E spike peptides, obtained after COVID-19 vaccination. These TCRs come from a human donor who received a COVID-19 vaccine.

The chain combines TRBV7-8 with TRBJ1-5, with D unclear. The CDR3 consists of 16 residues. V was pared by 1 base and J by 5 bases, with 15 bases between. Looked up from germline, CDR1 is SGHVS and CDR2 is FQNEAQ. The CDR3 protein is CASSLGTGRFDQPQHF. As DNA, the CDR3 is TGTGCCAGCAGCTTAGGAACGGGTCGGTTCGATCAGCCCCAGCATTTT.

The chain uses TRBV18 and TRBJ1-2, with 8 bases lining up with TRBD1. The length of the CDR3 is 17 residues. Trimming removed 2 bases from V and 4 bases from J; junction bases left unmatched: 12. CDR1 KGHSH and CDR2 LQKENI come from the germline V gene. In DNA, the CDR3 is TGTGCCAGCTCACCAAATACGGGACAGGCAAGCACCTATGGCTACACCTTC. Translated, it gives CASSPNTGQASTYGYTF.

This clone appeared a single time. J is TRBJ1-6 and V is TRBV5-1; a possible D gene is TRBD1 (5 bases). Trimming removed 0 bases at V and 7 bases at J, with 8 bases between. This CDR3 has 14 amino acids. Germline V gene lookup returns CDR1 SGHRS and CDR2 YFSETQ. This chain's CDR3 is CASSLETANSPLHF. The CDR3 DNA reads TGCGCCAGCAGCTTGGAGACAGCAAATTCACCCCTCCACTTT.

This clone occurred a few times. CDR3 in DNA: TGTGCCAGCCACTCTATCGGACAGGGGGCTCCTCAGCCCCAGCATTTT. Translation gives CASHSIGQGAPQPQHF. This sequence joins TRBV19 and TRBJ1-5; 11 nucleotides align to TRBD1. CDR3 length: 16 amino acids. Per germline, CDR1 LNHDA and CDR2 SQIVND (reference sequence). With V trimmed by 9 bases and J by 6 bases, 13 bases remained unmatched.

CDR3 residues: CASSLKRTEMNTEAFF. The CDR3 coding sequence is TGCGCCAGCAGCTTAAAAAGGACGGAAATGAACACTGAAGCTTTCTTT. This chain connects TRBV5-1 to TRBJ1-1; D not certain. With 2 bases removed from V and 0 bases from J, the gap between germline ends came to 14 bases. Germline V gene data show CDR1 as SGHRS and CDR2 as YFSETQ. This CDR3 comprises 16 residues.

The CDR3 region is CASSLVSIVGLAGGREETQYF. In DNA form, the CDR3 reads TGCGCCAGCAGCTTGGTATCCATCGTGGGACTAGCGGGGGGCAGGGAAGAGACCCAGTACTTC. The V and J genes are TRBV5-1 and TRBJ2-5, with TRBD2 matching 15 bases. V was clipped by 0 bases and J by 3 bases; unmatched bases: 15. The CDR3 extends over 21 amino acids. Germline-derived CDR1 and CDR2 are SGHRS and YFSETQ.

Only one count was recorded for this clone. V and J are TRBV28 and TRBJ2-3; TRBD1 is a possible D gene (6 bases). CDR1 MDHEN and CDR2 SYDVKM come from the germline V gene. The CDR3 is 16 residues long. Trimming removed 7 bases from V and 3 bases from J, with 20 bases in between. CDR3 DNA sequence: TGTGCCAGCACCTATTCCGGGCGTCAGGGGACAGATACGCAGTATTTT. It codes for CASTYSGRQGTDTQYF. The full variable domain, rest sourced from reference TRBV28 and TRBJ2-3, is DVKVTQSSRYLVKRTGEKVFLECVQDMDHENMFWYRQDPGLGLRLIYFSYDVKMKEKGDIPEGYSVSREKKERFSLILESASTNQTSMYLCASTYSGRQGTDTQYFGPGTRLTVL.

This chain joins TRBV7-2 and TRBJ1-3; D remains ambiguous. The germline CDR1 and CDR2 sequences are SGHTA and FQGNSA. CDR3 length: 15 amino acids. The ends were cut back, 5 bases at V and 1 base at J, with 12 bases in the middle. The CDR3 DNA is TGTGCCAGCAGCACATTGAAGGGTTCTGGAAACACCATATATTTT. Protein: CASSTLKGSGNTIYF. Variable domain in full (rest from reference TRBV7-2 and TRBJ1-3): GAGVSQSPSNKVTEKGKDVELRCDPISGHTALYWYRQSLGQGLEFLIYFQGNSAPDKSGLPSDRFSAERTGGSVSTLTIQRTQQEDSAVYLCASSTLKGSGNTIYFGEGSWLTVV.

The rearrangement uses TRBV7-2 and TRBJ2-2, with 10 bases lining up with TRBD1. Germline V gene data show CDR1 as SGHTA and CDR2 as FQGNSA. V lost 3 bases, J lost 2 bases, and 3 bases stayed unmatched. The CDR3 contains 16 residues. DNA of the CDR3: TGTGCCAGCAGCTTGGGACAGGGGATAAACACCGGGGAGCTGTTTTTT. This encodes CASSLGQGINTGELFF.